This T cell receptor beta chain was sequenced for a study of blood T cell repertoires in COVID-19. On the study more broadly: The United States, Italy and Spain were the sources of the acute and convalescent COVID-19 samples. Nucleic acid was either cDNA or gDNA, and it came from T cells, B-cell-depleted T cells, or PBMCs.

Under the authors' procedure: Reference gene primer amplification gave nucleated cell count estimates. Here immunoSEQ multiplex PCR was the method, and the copy in TCRdb shows in-frame clones only, minus some. V, J and clone size are taken as reported in that table, and D and trimming were inferred from the DNA itself. The repertoire holds 88,000 or so clones, roughly 90% seen once, with 2% to 3% in the top ten. Source material: peripheral blood. The TCR was taken from a man in his fifties or sixties with acute or convalescent COVID-19.

CDR3 DNA sequence: TGTGCCACCAGTGATTTCCCGGTGGAAAAACTGTTTTTT. It codes for CATSDFPVEKLFF. The chain is built from TRBV24-1 and TRBJ1-4; D uncertain. This CDR3 contains 13 residues. V lost 1 base and J lost 8, with 7 bases in between. In germline, CDR1 is KGHDR, CDR2 SFDVKD.